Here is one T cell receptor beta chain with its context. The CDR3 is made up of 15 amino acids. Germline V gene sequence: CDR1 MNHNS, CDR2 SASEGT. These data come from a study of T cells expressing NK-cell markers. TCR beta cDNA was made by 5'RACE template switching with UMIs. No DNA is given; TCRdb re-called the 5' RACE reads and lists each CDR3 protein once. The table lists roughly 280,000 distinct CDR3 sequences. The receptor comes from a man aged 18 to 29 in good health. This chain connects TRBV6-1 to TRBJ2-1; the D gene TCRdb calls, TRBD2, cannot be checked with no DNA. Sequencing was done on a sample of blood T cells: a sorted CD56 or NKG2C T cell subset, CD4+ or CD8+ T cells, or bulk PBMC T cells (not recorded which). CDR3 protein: CASSRRTSGFNEQFF.